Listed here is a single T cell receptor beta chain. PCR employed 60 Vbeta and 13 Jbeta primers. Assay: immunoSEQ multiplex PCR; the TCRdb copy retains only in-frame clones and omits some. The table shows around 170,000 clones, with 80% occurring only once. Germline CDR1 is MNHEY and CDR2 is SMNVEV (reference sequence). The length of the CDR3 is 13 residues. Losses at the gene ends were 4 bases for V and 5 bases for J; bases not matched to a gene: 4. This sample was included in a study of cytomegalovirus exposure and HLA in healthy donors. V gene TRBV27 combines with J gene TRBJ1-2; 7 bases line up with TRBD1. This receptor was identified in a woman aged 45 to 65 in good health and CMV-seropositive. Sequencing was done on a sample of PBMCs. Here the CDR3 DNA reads TGTGCCAGCAGTTCAAGACAGGGTTATGGCTACACCTTC. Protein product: CASSSRQGYGYTF.